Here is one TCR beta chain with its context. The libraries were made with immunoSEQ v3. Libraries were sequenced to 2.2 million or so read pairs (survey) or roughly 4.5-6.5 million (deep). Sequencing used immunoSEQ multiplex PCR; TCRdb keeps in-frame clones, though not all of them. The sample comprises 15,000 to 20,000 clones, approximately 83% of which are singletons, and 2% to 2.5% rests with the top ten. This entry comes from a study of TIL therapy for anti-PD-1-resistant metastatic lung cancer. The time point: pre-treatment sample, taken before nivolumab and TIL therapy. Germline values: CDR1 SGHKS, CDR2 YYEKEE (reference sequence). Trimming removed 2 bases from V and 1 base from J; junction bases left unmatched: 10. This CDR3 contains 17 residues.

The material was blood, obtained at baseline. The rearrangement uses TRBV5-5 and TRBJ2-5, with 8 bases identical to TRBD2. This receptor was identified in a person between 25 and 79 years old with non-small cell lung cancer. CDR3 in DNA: TGTGCCAGCAGCTTCGAGGTCGCTAGCGGGTTCCAAGAGACCCAGTACTTC. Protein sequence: CASSFEVASGFQETQYF.